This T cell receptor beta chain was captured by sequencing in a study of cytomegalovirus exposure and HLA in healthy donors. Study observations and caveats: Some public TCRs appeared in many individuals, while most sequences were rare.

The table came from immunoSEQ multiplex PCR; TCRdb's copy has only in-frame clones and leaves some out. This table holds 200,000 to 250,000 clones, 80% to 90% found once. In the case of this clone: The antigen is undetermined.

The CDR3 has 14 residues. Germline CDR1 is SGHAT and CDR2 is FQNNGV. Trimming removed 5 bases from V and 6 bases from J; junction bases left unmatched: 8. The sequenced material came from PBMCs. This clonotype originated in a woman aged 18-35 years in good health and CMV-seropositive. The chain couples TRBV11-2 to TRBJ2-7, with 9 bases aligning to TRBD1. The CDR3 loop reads CASSPGTGFGEQYF. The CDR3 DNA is TGTGCCAGCAGCCCTGGGACAGGGTTCGGCGAGCAGTACTTC.